These 20 T cell receptor beta chains were sequenced from one sample in a study of cytomegalovirus exposure and HLA in healthy donors. Vbeta (60) and Jbeta (13) primers were used in the PCR. Sequencing was performed with immunoSEQ multiplex PCR; in TCRdb, only in-frame clones are kept and a portion is missing. The repertoire consists of some 130,000 clones, with around 80% occurring once and the leading ten covering roughly 2%. The sequencing input was PBMCs. These receptors all stem from a man aged 18 to 30 in good health and CMV-seronegative.

This rearrangement joins TRBV5-1 to TRBJ1-2; 7 positions match TRBD1. With V trimmed by 4 bases and J by 4 bases, 7 bases remained unmatched. Germline CDR1 SGHRS, CDR2 YFSETQ. This CDR3 is 14 amino acids long. CDR3 protein: CASSKWDRTYGYTF. In DNA, the CDR3 is TGCGCCAGCAGCAAATGGGACAGAACCTATGGCTACACCTTC. Together with reference TRBV5-1 and TRBJ1-2, the CDR3 gives the full variable domain: KAGVTQTPRYLIKTRGQQVTLSCSPISGHRSVSWYQQTPGQGLQFLFEYFSETQRNKGNFPGRFSGRQFSNSRSEMNVSTLELGDSALYLCASSKWDRTYGYTFGSGTRLTVV.

The CDR3 region is CASSLGLAGSEEQFF. The CDR3, as DNA: TGTGCCAGCAGCTTAGGGCTAGCGGGGAGTGAGGAGCAGTTCTTC. The chain combines TRBV7-2 with TRBJ2-1; TRBD2 matches at 9 bases. The germline CDR1 and CDR2 sequences are SGHTA and FQGNSA. Trimming cost V 1 base and J 10 bases; bases outside gene matches: 8. This CDR3 has 15 amino acids.

This chain joins TRBV5-1 and TRBJ2-3; D gene unclear. V was cut by 3 bases and J by 7 bases, with 18 bases left in between. The CDR3 has 15 residues. Germline V gene data show CDR1 as SGHRS and CDR2 as YFSETQ. CDR3 nucleotides: TGCGCCAGCAGCTCTCACAGCCCGACCGCTAATACGCAGTATTTT. Its protein is CASSSHSPTANTQYF.

The chain has TRBV18 and TRBJ2-1; weak D call: TRBD2 (6 bases). Germline-derived CDR1 and CDR2 are KGHSH and LQKENI. The V gene lost 6 bases and the J gene lost 6 bases, with 15 bases spanning the gap. The length of the CDR3 is 14 residues. As DNA, the CDR3 is TGTGCCAGCTCTCCCGGGACTCCGCGCAATGAGCAGTTCTTC. Encoded protein: CASSPGTPRNEQFF.

The rearrangement links TRBV4-1 to TRBJ2-1, with TRBD2 identical over 8 bases. This CDR3 spans 12 amino acids. Trimming took 0 bases from V and 14 from J; bases not matched to a gene: 3. Germline V lookup: CDR1 MGHRA, CDR2 YSYEKL. The CDR3 protein is CASSQDGTREFF. The CDR3 DNA sequence: TGCGCCAGCAGCCAAGACGGGACTAGAGAGTTCTTC.

V gene TRBV6-5 combines with J gene TRBJ2-5; a possible D gene is TRBD1 (5 bases). CDR1 MNHEY and CDR2 SVGAGI come from the germline V gene. Trimming took off 2 bases at V and 5 bases at J, with 15 bases between the two ends. This CDR3 is built from 15 residues. This chain's CDR3 is CASSYRWQGAETQYF. In DNA form, the CDR3 reads TGTGCCAGCAGTTACCGATGGCAGGGCGCGGAGACCCAGTACTTC.

The chain employs TRBV7-2 and TRBJ2-3, with no clear D. The ends were cut back, 1 base at V and 10 bases at J, with 6 bases in the middle. This CDR3 region has 11 residues. CDR1 is SGHTA and CDR2 is FQGNSA in the germline V gene. The CDR3 loop reads CASSLVEAQYF. As DNA, the CDR3 is TGTGCCAGCAGCTTAGTTGAGGCGCAGTATTTT.

The chain joins TRBV5-1 to TRBJ1-2, with D possibly matching TRBD1 (6 bases). Trimming took 4 bases from V and 0 from J, leaving 13 bases between them. The CDR3 consists of 15 residues. CDR1 is SGHRS and CDR2 is YFSETQ in the germline V gene. The CDR3 sequence: CASSTGQPSNYGYTF. In nucleotides, the CDR3 is TGCGCCAGCAGCACTGGACAGCCTTCTAACTATGGCTACACCTTC.

V usage is TRBV29-1 and J usage is TRBJ1-2, with TRBD1 identical over 9 bases. Trimming removed 0 bases from V and 8 bases from J; junction bases left unmatched: 7. CDR3 length: 14 amino acids. Germline loops: CDR1 SQVTM, CDR2 ANQGSEA. CDR3 DNA: TGCAGCGTTGAAGATCGAGGACAGGGGCGGGGCTACACCTTC. This encodes CSVEDRGQGRGYTF.

The chain links TRBV6-1 to TRBJ2-7; tentatively, D is TRBD2 (6 bases). The CDR3 spans 15 residues. Trimming removed 6 bases at V and 3 bases at J, with 18 bases between. Per germline, CDR1 MNHNS and CDR2 SASEGT. CDR3: CASSEMTGLHYEQYV. Written as DNA, the CDR3 is TGTGCCAGCAGCGAAATGACGGGACTTCACTACGAGCAGTACGTC.

The chain carries TRBV2 and TRBJ2-1, with D possibly being TRBD2 (5 bases). CDR3 length: 13 residues. CDR1 and CDR2 (germline): SNHLY, FYNNEI. Trimming took 2 bases from V and 9 from J, leaving 11 bases between them. The DNA of the CDR3 is TGTGCCAGCAGTGAAAGCCTAGCAGGTGAGCAGTTCTTC. Amino acids: CASSESLAGEQFF.

This clone was detected once. This chain links TRBV4-1 with TRBJ2-7, with D possibly TRBD1 on 5 matching bases. The V and J ends lost 0 bases and 5 bases respectively, with 20 bases between them. Germline V lookup: CDR1 MGHRA, CDR2 YSYEKL. CDR3 length: 17 amino acids. The CDR3 is CASSQDGVGPIGNEQYF. DNA for the CDR3: TGCGCCAGCAGCCAAGATGGGGTGGGGCCGATAGGGAACGAGCAGTACTTC.

The genes are TRBV4-2 and TRBJ2-3; maybe TRBD2 (6 bases). From germline, CDR1 is LGHNA and CDR2 YNFKEQ. CDR3 length equals 16 residues. Trimming stripped 3 bases from V and 2 bases from J, with 15 bases between. This CDR3 is CASSHGDFQHTDTQYF. CDR3 nucleotides: TGTGCCAGCAGCCACGGGGACTTCCAGCACACAGATACGCAGTATTTT.

The chain couples TRBV19 to TRBJ1-5; D may be TRBD1 (5 bases). V shed 9 bases and J shed 3 bases, with 18 bases lying between them. The CDR3 is 15 residues long. Looked up from germline, CDR1 is LNHDA and CDR2 is SQIVND (reference sequence). The CDR3 here is CASRGSGGANQPQHF. The CDR3 coding sequence is TGTGCCAGCCGGGGCTCCGGGGGTGCCAATCAGCCCCAGCATTTT.

The genes are TRBV14 and TRBJ2-3; no clear D gene. CDR1 and CDR2 (germline): SGHDN, FVKESK. Deletions cut 5 bases from V and 3 bases from J, with 15 bases between. The CDR3 consists of 15 residues. Here the CDR3 reads CASSGQALNTDTQYF. Here the CDR3 DNA reads TGTGCCAGCAGCGGGCAGGCCTTAAATACAGATACGCAGTATTTT. Variable domain in full (rest from reference TRBV14 and TRBJ2-3): EAGVTQFPSHSVIEKGQTVTLRCDPISGHDNLYWYRRVMGKEIKFLLHFVKESKQDESGMPNNRFLAERTGGTYSTLKVQPAELEDSGVYFCASSGQALNTDTQYFGPGTRLTVL.

The V gene is TRBV30, the J gene TRBJ2-1; TRBD1 agrees at 7 bases. Germline CDR1 is GTSNPN and CDR2 is SVGIG (reference sequence). J was trimmed by 0 bases and V by 0 bases; bases with no gene match: 5. The CDR3 is made up of 16 amino acids. In DNA form, the CDR3 reads TGTGCCTGGAGTGTCGCAGGGGGTGGCTCCTACAATGAGCAGTTCTTC. Protein product: CAWSVAGGGSYNEQFF.

The chain employs TRBV27 and TRBJ2-5; 7 nucleotides line up with TRBD1. The germline gives CDR1 MNHEY, CDR2 SMNVEV (reference sequence). V was pared by 0 bases and J by 11 bases, with 21 bases of the junction left unmatched. The CDR3 loop spans 18 amino acids. The CDR3 sequence: CASSLSLTGALKLYGQYF. The CDR3 DNA sequence: TGTGCCAGCAGTTTATCCCTAACAGGGGCCCTGAAGCTCTACGGGCAGTACTTC.

The chain combines TRBV6-1 with TRBJ2-6; weak D call: TRBD1 (6 bases). This CDR3 comprises 13 residues. The V end lost 11 bases, the J end lost 2 bases, and 10 bases lay between the germline ends. Germline V CDR1 and CDR2: MNHNS, SASEGT. In DNA, the CDR3 is TGTGCCTTACAGGGCGCTGGGGCCAACGTCCTGACTTTC. Translated: CALQGAGANVLTF.

This clone showed up just once. The rearrangement joins TRBV5-4 to TRBJ1-1; no clear D. Germline CDR1 reads SGHNT; CDR2 reads YYREEE (reference sequence). V lost 6 bases and J 4 bases, leaving 19 bases between the germline ends. The CDR3 runs 15 residues. This CDR3 reads CASIGFEEGVTEAFF. DNA for the CDR3: TGTGCCAGCATCGGATTTGAGGAGGGTGTCACTGAAGCTTTCTTT.

This chain links TRBV27 with TRBJ2-7; 12 positions match TRBD2. V was clipped by 3 bases and J by 6 bases; unmatched bases: 9. Per the germline V gene, CDR1 is MNHEY and CDR2 is SMNVEV (reference sequence). The CDR3 loop spans 16 amino acids. The CDR3 DNA sequence: TGTGCCAGCAGTTTTTCGACTAGCGGGAGCTTCTCCGAGCAGTACTTC. Its protein is CASSFSTSGSFSEQYF.